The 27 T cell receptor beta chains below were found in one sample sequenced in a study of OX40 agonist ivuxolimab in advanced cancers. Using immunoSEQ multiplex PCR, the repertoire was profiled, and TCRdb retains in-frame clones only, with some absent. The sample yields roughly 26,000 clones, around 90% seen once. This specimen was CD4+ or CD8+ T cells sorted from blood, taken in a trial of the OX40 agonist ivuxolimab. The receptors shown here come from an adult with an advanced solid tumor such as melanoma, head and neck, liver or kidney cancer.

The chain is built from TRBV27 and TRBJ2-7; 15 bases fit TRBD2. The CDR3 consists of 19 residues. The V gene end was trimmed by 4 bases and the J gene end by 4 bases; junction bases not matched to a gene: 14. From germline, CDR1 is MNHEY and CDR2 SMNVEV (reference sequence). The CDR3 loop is CASSSLWTSGREYMYEQYF. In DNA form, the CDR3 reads TGTGCCAGCAGTTCCCTTTGGACTAGCGGGAGGGAATATATGTACGAGCAGTACTTC.

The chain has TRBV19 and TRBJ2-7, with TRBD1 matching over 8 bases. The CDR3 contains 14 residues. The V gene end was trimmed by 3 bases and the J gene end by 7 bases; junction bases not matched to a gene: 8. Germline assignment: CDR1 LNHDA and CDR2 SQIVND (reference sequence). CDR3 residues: CASSIDRGLDEQYF. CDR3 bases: TGTGCCAGTAGTATTGACAGGGGACTGGATGAGCAGTACTTC.

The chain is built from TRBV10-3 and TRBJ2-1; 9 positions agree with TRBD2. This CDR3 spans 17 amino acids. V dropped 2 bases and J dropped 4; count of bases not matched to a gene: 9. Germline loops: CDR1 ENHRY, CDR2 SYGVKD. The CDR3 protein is CAISEPFNSGGYNEQFF. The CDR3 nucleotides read TGTGCCATCAGTGAGCCATTTAACAGCGGGGGGTACAATGAGCAGTTCTTC.

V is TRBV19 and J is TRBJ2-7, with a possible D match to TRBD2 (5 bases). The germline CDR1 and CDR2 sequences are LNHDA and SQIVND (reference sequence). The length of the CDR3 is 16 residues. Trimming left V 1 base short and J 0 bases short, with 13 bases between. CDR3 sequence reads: CASSIAGSQASYEQYF. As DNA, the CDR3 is TGTGCCAGTAGTATAGCTGGGAGCCAGGCCTCCTACGAGCAGTACTTC.

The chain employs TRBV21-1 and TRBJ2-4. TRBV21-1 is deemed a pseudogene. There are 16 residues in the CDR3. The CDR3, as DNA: TGTGCCAGCAGCAAAGCGCTGGGGTCAGCCAAAAACATTCAGTACTTC. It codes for CASSKALGSAKNIQYF.

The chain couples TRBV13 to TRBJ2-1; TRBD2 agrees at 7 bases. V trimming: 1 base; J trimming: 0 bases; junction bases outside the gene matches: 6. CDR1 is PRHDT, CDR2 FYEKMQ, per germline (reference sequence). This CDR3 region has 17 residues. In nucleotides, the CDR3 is TGTGCCAGCAGCTTAGCCCCTAGCGGCAGCTCCTACAATGAGCAGTTCTTC. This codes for CASSLAPSGSSYNEQFF.

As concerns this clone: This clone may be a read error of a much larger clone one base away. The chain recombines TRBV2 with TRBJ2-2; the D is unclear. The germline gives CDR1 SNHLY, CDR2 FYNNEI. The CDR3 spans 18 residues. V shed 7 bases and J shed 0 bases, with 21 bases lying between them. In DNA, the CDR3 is TGTGCCAGCATTCGAGGATTAACTGTTGGGGCGAACACCGGGGAGCTGTTTTTT. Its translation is CASIRGLTVGANTGELFF. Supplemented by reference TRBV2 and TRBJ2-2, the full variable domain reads EPEVTQTPSHQVTQMGQEVILRCVPISNHLYFYWYRQILGQKVEFLVSFYNNEISEKSEIFDDQFSVERPDGSNFTLKIRSTKLEDSAMYFCASIRGLTVGANTGELFFGEGSRLTVL.

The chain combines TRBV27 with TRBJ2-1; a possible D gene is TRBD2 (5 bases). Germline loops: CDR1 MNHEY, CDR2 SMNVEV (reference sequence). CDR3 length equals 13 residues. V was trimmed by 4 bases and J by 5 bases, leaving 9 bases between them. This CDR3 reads CASSYSGNNEQFF. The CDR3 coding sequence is TGTGCCAGCAGTTACTCGGGGAACAATGAGCAGTTCTTC.

The CDR3 DNA reads as TGTGCCAGCAGCTGGGGACAGGGGCGGGTTTCCTACGAGCAGTACTTC. Amino acid sequence: CASSWGQGRVSYEQYF. The V gene is TRBV7-8, the J gene TRBJ2-7; 10 positions agree with TRBD1. Unmatched junction bases numbered 7, after V lost 4 bases and J lost 1 base. Germline CDR1 is SGHVS and CDR2 is FQNEAQ. This CDR3 has 16 amino acids. Full variable domain (remainder filled in from reference TRBV7-8 and TRBJ2-7): GAGVSQSPRYKVAKRGQDVALRCDPISGHVSLFWYQQALGQGPEFLTYFQNEAQLDKSGLPSDRFFAERPEGSVSTLKIQRTQQEDSAVYLCASSWGQGRVSYEQYFGPGTRLTVT.

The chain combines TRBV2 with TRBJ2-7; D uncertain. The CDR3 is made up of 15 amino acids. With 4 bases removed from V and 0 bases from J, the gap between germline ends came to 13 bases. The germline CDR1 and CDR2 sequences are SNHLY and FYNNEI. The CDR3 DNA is TGTGCCAGCAGTGTACAGCACCAAAGCTCCTACGAGCAGTACTTC. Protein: CASSVQHQSSYEQYF.

CDR3 nucleotides: TGTGCCAGCAGTTTATATGTGGGACAGGATGACACCGGGGAGCTGTTTTTT. Translating gives CASSLYVGQDDTGELFF. The V and J genes are TRBV27 and TRBJ2-2, with TRBD1 matching 8 bases. Trimming cost V 1 base and J 3 bases; bases outside gene matches: 7. This CDR3 has 17 amino acids. Germline CDR1 MNHEY, CDR2 SMNVEV (reference sequence).

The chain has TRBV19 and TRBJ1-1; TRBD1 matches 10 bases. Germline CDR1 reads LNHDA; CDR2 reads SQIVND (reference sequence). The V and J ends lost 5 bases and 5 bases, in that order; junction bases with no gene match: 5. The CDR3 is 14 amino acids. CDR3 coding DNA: TGTGCCAGTAGTTCCGGGACAGGGGTGACTGAAGCTTTCTTT. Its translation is CASSSGTGVTEAFF.

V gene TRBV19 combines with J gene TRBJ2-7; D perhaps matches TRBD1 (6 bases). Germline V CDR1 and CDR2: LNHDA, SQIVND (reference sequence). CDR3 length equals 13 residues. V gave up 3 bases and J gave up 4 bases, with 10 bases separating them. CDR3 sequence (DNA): TGTGCCAGTAGTATTGGACAGCCATACGAGCAGTACTTC. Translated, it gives CASSIGQPYEQYF.

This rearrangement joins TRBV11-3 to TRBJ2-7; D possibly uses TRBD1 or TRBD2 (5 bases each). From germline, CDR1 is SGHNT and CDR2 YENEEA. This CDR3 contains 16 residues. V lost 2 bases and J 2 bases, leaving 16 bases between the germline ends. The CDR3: CASSLRIRGDPYEQYF. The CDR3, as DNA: TGTGCCAGCAGCTTAAGAATAAGAGGGGACCCCTACGAGCAGTACTTC. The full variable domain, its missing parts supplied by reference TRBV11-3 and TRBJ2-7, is EAGVVQSPRYKIIEKKQPVAFWCNPISGHNTLYWYLQNLGQGPELLIRYENEEAVDDSQLPKDRFSAERLKGVDSTLKIQPAELGDSAVYLCASSLRIRGDPYEQYFGPGTRLTVT.

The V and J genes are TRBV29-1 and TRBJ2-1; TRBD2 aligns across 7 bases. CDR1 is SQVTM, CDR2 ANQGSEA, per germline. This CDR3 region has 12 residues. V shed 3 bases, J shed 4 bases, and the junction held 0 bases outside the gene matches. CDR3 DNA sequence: TGCAGCGTTGAGCGGGGGTACAATGAGCAGTTCTTC. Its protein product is CSVERGYNEQFF.

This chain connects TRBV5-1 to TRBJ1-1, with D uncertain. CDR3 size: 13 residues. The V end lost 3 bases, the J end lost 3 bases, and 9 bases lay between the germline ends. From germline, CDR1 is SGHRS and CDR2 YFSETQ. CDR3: CASSSAGYTEAFF. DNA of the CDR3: TGCGCCAGCAGCTCGGCAGGTTACACTGAAGCTTTCTTT. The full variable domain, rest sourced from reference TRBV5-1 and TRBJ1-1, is KAGVTQTPRYLIKTRGQQVTLSCSPISGHRSVSWYQQTPGQGLQFLFEYFSETQRNKGNFPGRFSGRQFSNSRSEMNVSTLELGDSALYLCASSSAGYTEAFFGQGTRLTVV.

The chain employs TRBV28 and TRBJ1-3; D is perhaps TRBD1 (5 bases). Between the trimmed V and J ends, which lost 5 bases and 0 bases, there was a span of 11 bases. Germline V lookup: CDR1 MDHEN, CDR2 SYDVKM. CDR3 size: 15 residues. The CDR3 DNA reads TGTGCCAGCAGTCATGACAGTCCCTCTGGAAACACCATATATTTT. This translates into CASSHDSPSGNTIYF. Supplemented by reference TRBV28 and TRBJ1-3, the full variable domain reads DVKVTQSSRYLVKRTGEKVFLECVQDMDHENMFWYRQDPGLGLRLIYFSYDVKMKEKGDIPEGYSVSREKKERFSLILESASTNQTSMYLCASSHDSPSGNTIYFGEGSWLTVV.

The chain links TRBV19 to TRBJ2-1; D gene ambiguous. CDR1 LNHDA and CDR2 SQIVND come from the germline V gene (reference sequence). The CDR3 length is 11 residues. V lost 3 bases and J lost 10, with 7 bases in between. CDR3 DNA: TGTGCCAGTAGTATTGCGAGGGAGCAGTTCTTC. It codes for CASSIAREQFF.

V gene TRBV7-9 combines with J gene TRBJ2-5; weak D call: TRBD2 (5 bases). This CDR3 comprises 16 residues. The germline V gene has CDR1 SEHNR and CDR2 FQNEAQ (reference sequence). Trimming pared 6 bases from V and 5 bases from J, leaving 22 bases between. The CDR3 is CASSRLGTRMRETQYF. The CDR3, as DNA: TGTGCCAGCAGTCGCTTAGGAACTAGGATGAGGGAGACCCAGTACTTC.

The chain's CDR3 is CASSESPSGEATDTQYF. The CDR3 DNA reads TGCGCCAGCAGTGAGTCCCCTAGCGGAGAAGCTACAGATACGCAGTATTTT. This chain links TRBV10-1 with TRBJ2-3; TRBD2 agrees at 7 bases. The CDR3 totals 17 residues. The V and J ends lost 0 bases and 3 bases, in that order; junction bases with no gene match: 9. Germline CDR1 WNHNN, CDR2 SYGVQD (reference sequence).

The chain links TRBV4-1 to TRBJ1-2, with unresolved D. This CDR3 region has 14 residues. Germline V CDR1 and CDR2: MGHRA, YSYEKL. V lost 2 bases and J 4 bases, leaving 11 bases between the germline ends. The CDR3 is CASSQLEATYGYTF. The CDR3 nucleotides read TGCGCCAGCAGCCAATTAGAGGCGACCTATGGCTACACCTTC.

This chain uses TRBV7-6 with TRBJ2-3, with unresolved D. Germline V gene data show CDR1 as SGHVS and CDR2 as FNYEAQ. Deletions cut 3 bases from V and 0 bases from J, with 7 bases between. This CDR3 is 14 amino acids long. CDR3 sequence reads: CASSFTTSTDTQYF. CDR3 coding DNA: TGTGCCAGCAGCTTTACTACTAGCACAGATACGCAGTATTTT.

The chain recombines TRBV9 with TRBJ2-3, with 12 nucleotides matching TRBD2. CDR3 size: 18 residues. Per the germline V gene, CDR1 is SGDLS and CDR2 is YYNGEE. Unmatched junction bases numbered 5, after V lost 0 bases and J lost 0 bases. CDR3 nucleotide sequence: TGTGCCAGCAGCGTAGGGGGACTAGCGGGCGGAAGCACAGATACGCAGTATTTT. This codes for CASSVGGLAGGSTDTQYF.

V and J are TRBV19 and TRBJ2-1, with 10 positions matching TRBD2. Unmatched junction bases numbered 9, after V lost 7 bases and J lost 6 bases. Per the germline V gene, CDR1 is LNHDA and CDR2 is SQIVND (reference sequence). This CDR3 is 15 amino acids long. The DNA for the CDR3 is TGTGCCAGTACCCCAGCGGGAGGGCCTGGCAATGAGCAGTTCTTC. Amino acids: CASTPAGGPGNEQFF.

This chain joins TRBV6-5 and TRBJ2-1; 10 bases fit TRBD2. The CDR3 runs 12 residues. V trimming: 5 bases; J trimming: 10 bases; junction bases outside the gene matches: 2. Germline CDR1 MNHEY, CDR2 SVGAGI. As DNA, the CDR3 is TGTGCCAGCAGTCAGACTAGCGGGGAGCAGTTCTTC. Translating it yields CASSQTSGEQFF.

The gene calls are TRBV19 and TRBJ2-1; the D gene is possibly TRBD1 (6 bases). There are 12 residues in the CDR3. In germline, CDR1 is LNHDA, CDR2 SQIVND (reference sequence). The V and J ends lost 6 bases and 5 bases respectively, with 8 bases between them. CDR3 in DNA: TGTGCCAGTAGGGGGGCTCACAATGAGCAGTTCTTC. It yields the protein CASRGAHNEQFF. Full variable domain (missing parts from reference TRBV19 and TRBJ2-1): DGGITQSPKYLFRKEGQNVTLSCEQNLNHDAMYWYRQDPGQGLRLIYYSQIVNDFQKGDIAEGYSVSREKKESFPLTVTSAQKNPTAFYLCASRGAHNEQFFGPGTRLTVL.

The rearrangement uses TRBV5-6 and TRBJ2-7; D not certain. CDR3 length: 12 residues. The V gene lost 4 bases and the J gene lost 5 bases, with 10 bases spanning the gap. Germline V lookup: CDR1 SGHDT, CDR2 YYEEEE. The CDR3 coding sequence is TGTGCCAGCAGCGTGAATTGGGACGAGCAGTACTTC. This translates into CASSVNWDEQYF.